The 11 T cell receptor beta chains listed next were all sequenced from one sample in a study of identical twins. TCRdb re-derived calls from the 5' RACE reads in MiXCR, one entry per CDR3 protein. This sample has fewer than 650,000 distinct CDR3 sequences, with around 7.5% found just once. The sample was also reused in another study, on yellow fever vaccine responses in identical twins.

Material for sequencing was PBMCs. These receptors all stem from a woman under 30 in good health.

This clonotype was seen repeatedly, ten times or more. The chain uses TRBV28 and TRBJ1-1; 8 bases are shared with TRBD1. The CDR3 has 15 residues. The V gene's germline CDR1 is MDHEN and CDR2 SYDVKM. The V and J ends lost 5 bases and 1 base, in that order; junction bases with no gene match: 6. CDR3: CASSTQGAGNTEAFF. Here the CDR3 DNA reads TGTGCCAGCAGTACGCAGGGGGCAGGGAACACTGAAGCTTTCTTT.

The genes are TRBV29-1 and TRBJ2-2; D unresolved. From germline, CDR1 is SQVTM and CDR2 ANQGSEA. Trimming removed 5 bases from V and 4 bases from J, with 11 bases in between. The CDR3 is 13 amino acids. The CDR3 DNA is TGCAGCGTTATTGGCCAGAGCACCGGGGAGCTGTTTTTT. It codes for CSVIGQSTGELFF.

The gene calls are TRBV18 and TRBJ2-1; D tentatively fits TRBD1 or TRBD2 (6 bases each). V lost 1 base and J lost 2, with 15 bases in between. From germline, CDR1 is KGHSH and CDR2 LQKENI. The CDR3 totals 17 residues. The DNA of the CDR3 is TGTGCCAGCTCACCACGTAAGGGGGAGGTAGCCTACAATGAGCAGTTCTTC. Protein: CASSPRKGEVAYNEQFF.

This clonotype was recorded many times. The gene calls are TRBV5-1 and TRBJ2-1; 10 nucleotides match TRBD1. Germline V gene sequence: CDR1 SGHRS, CDR2 YFSETQ. V trimming: 0 bases; J trimming: 7 bases; junction bases outside the gene matches: 7. The CDR3 extends over 16 amino acids. Written as DNA, the CDR3 is TGCGCCAGCAGCTTGGGCTGGACAGGGGGTAGGAATGAGCAGTTCTTC. This translates into CASSLGWTGGRNEQFF.

There are many counts of this clonotype. The chain recombines TRBV27 with TRBJ2-1, with unresolved D. The CDR3 covers 14 residues. Trimming left V 6 bases short and J 0 bases short, with 9 bases between. CDR1 is MNHEY and CDR2 is SMNVEV in the germline V gene (reference sequence). CDR3 loop: CASREISSYNEQFF. The CDR3 nucleotides are TGTGCCAGCAGAGAGATCAGCTCCTACAATGAGCAGTTCTTC.

The rearrangement joins TRBV7-3 to TRBJ2-1; the D gene is possibly TRBD2 (6 bases). Germline CDR1 and CDR2: SGHTA and FQGTGA. Trimming removed 2 bases from V and 4 bases from J, with 12 bases in between. This CDR3 is built from 15 residues. The CDR3 coding sequence is TGTGCCAGCAGCTTACTTAGCGGTATATACAATGAGCAGTTCTTC. As protein: CASSLLSGIYNEQFF.

Ten or more counts support this clonotype. One end of the junction fails to match germline, which may point to a read error. The V gene is TRBV5-1, the J gene TRBJ2-5; 8 bases fit TRBD1. The CDR3 length is 14 residues. Germline-derived CDR1 and CDR2 are SGHRS and YFSETQ. The CDR3 region is CASSFGTGQETQYF. CDR3 sequence (DNA): TGTGCCAGCAGCTTCGGGACAGGTCAAGAGACCCAGTACTTC.

This chain links TRBV10-3 with TRBJ2-7; D is perhaps TRBD1 (5 bases). The ends were cut back, 6 bases at V and 3 bases at J, with 15 bases in the middle. CDR3 size: 14 residues. CDR1 and CDR2 from the germline V gene are ENHRY and SYGVKD. The DNA of the CDR3 is TGTGCCATCAGCAGGGTCCCCCAAAACTACGAGCAGTACTTC. Protein: CAISRVPQNYEQYF.

This clonotype was counted ten times or more. The gene calls are TRBV9 and TRBJ2-1; 7 bases fit TRBD2. CDR1 and CDR2 (germline): SGDLS, YYNGEE. The length of the CDR3 is 15 residues. Trimming took 4 bases from V and 7 from J; bases not matched to a gene: 11. The CDR3 sequence is CASSPMAGARNEQFF. The CDR3 region has the DNA TGTGCCAGCAGCCCTATGGCGGGAGCCCGGAATGAGCAGTTCTTC.

The V gene is TRBV5-1, the J gene TRBJ2-1; D gene unclear. V was shortened by 4 bases and J by 15 bases, with 20 bases between the two germline ends. The CDR3 has 13 residues. Germline CDR1 and CDR2: SGHRS and YFSETQ. This chain's CDR3 is CASSVGSQGSGFF. In DNA form, the CDR3 reads TGCGCCAGCAGCGTCGGGTCGCAAGGTAGTGGGTTCTTC.

This clonotype has more than one count but fewer than ten. The gene calls are TRBV28 and TRBJ2-3; D not resolved. The length of the CDR3 is 13 residues. Trimming removed 2 bases at V and 4 bases at J, with 7 bases between. CDR1 is MDHEN, CDR2 SYDVKM, per germline. The CDR3 loop reads CASSLVSSDTQYF. Written as DNA, the CDR3 is TGTGCCAGCAGTTTAGTTAGCTCAGATACGCAGTATTTT.